This record covers a single T cell receptor beta chain. This sample is drawn from a study of blood T cell repertoires in COVID-19. Overall study context: Acute and convalescent COVID-19 specimens originated in the United States, Italy and Spain. The cDNA or gDNA used as material had been derived from T cells, B-cell-depleted T cells, or PBMCs.

Trimming pared 2 bases from V and 3 bases from J, leaving 7 bases between. Germline V gene sequence: CDR1 MNHNY, CDR2 SVGAGI (reference sequence). This CDR3 contains 13 residues. As originally analysed: Amplification of reference gene primers was used by the study to estimate nucleated cell counts. Here immunoSEQ multiplex PCR was the method, and the copy in TCRdb shows in-frame clones only, minus some. The DNA was the basis for D and trimming; V, J and clone size are from that table. The sample has about 76,000 clones, more than 75% seen once. The gene calls are TRBV6-6 and TRBJ1-2; D is ambiguous. Sequencing was done on a sample of peripheral blood. The receptor's source is a man aged 50-59 years with acute or convalescent COVID-19. The CDR3 loop is CASSYGPDYGYTF. As DNA, the CDR3 is TGTGCCAGCAGTTACGGCCCTGACTATGGCTACACCTTC.